There are a few counts of the clone carrying this T cell receptor beta chain. This sample is part of a study of blood T cells in healthy people across ages. The authors ran a second PCR of about 6 to 11 cycles using a sample-barcoded 5' primer and a J-beta primer mix. TCRdb used MiXCR to reprocess the 5' RACE reads, holding one entry per CDR3 protein. There are some 730,000 distinct CDR3 sequences in the sample; 20% to 25% occur only once, and about 22% lies in the top ten. From germline, CDR1 is SQVTM and CDR2 ANQGSEA. The CDR3 contains 14 residues. The junction had 10 bases not matched to a gene; V was cut back by 5 bases and J by 5 bases.

Sequenced sample: blood. This TCR derives from a man aged 65 to 79 in good health. The J gene is TRBJ1-1, the V gene TRBV29-1; TRBD1 matches 8 bases. Written as DNA, the CDR3 is TGCAGCGTTCGACAGGGGCCGGGGGGGACTGAAGCTTTCTTT. Translation: CSVRQGPGGTEAFF.